These 32 T cell receptor beta chains originate from one sample sequenced in a study of blood T cell repertoires in COVID-19. Profiled with immunoSEQ multiplex PCR; TCRdb holds only in-frame clones, not every one. The table lists 50,000 to 75,000 clones, over 65% of them singletons, with about 22% in the top ten. Sequencing was done on a sample of peripheral blood. These receptors all come from a man older than 75 with active or convalescent COVID-19.

This sequence joins TRBV4-3 and TRBJ1-3; the match to TRBD1 covers 9 bases. V was clipped by 8 bases and J by 4 bases; unmatched bases: 0. This CDR3 region has 12 residues. Germline CDR1 reads LGHNA; CDR2 reads YSLEER. The CDR3 region is CASGQGGNTIYF. The CDR3 DNA reads as TGCGCCAGCGGACAGGGGGGAAACACCATATATTTT.

The chain carries TRBV28 and TRBJ1-3, with a weak D call TRBD1 (6 bases). V dropped 3 bases and J dropped 3 bases, with 12 bases sitting between them. From germline, CDR1 is MDHEN and CDR2 SYDVKM. The CDR3 runs to 15 residues. DNA of the CDR3: TGTGCCAGCAGTTTGCGGCAGGGGTTTGGAAACACCATATATTTT. Translated: CASSLRQGFGNTIYF.

This clone was seen only once. The genes are TRBV19 and TRBJ2-7; TRBD1 agrees at 9 bases. V shed 4 bases, J shed 5 bases, and the junction held 9 bases outside the gene matches. The CDR3 consists of 15 residues. Per germline, CDR1 LNHDA and CDR2 SQIVND (reference sequence). CDR3 sequence: CASSTPGTGLNEQYF. CDR3 sequence (DNA): TGTGCCAGTAGTACCCCCGGGACAGGGTTAAACGAGCAGTACTTC.

The V gene is TRBV19, the J gene TRBJ1-4; D uncertain. This CDR3 has 14 amino acids. Germline V CDR1 and CDR2: LNHDA, SQIVND (reference sequence). The ends were cut back, 3 bases at V and 8 bases at J, with 13 bases in the middle. The CDR3 spells CASSMLGGDEKLFF. CDR3 nucleotides: TGTGCCAGTAGTATGTTAGGAGGAGACGAAAAACTGTTTTTT.

The chain couples TRBV28 to TRBJ1-1; D gene uncertain. The CDR3 length is 11 residues. V lost 7 bases, J lost 0 bases, and 3 bases lay in between. Germline CDR1 is MDHEN and CDR2 is SYDVKM. The CDR3 DNA reads TGTGCCAGCACGTTGAACACTGAAGCTTTCTTT. Protein product: CASTLNTEAFF.

The rearrangement links TRBV7-6 to TRBJ2-7; D may be TRBD2 (5 bases). V lost 5 bases and J lost 2, with 16 bases in between. Germline CDR1 SGHVS, CDR2 FNYEAQ. The CDR3 runs to 15 residues. The CDR3 region is CASSRTEEAAYEQYF. Written as DNA, the CDR3 is TGTGCCAGCAGCCGTACCGAGGAGGCCGCCTACGAGCAGTACTTC.

The chain employs TRBV7-6 and TRBJ1-3; D is uncertain. This CDR3 contains 17 residues. In germline, CDR1 is SGHVS, CDR2 FNYEAQ. Between the trimmed V and J ends, which lost 2 bases and 0 bases, there was a span of 14 bases. The CDR3, as DNA: TGTGCCAGCAGCTTACTCCAGGATCCGTACTCTGGAAACACCATATATTTT. Protein: CASSLLQDPYSGNTIYF.

This clone was recorded once. This chain uses TRBV27 with TRBJ1-2; 8 bases are a match to TRBD1. This CDR3 has 13 amino acids. Germline V gene data show CDR1 as MNHEY and CDR2 as SMNVEV (reference sequence). J gave up 8 bases and V 2 bases, and 4 bases lay outside the gene matches. In nucleotides, the CDR3 is TGTGCCAGCAGTTTACAGGGGGCGCAAGGCTACACCTTC. Translating it yields CASSLQGAQGYTF.

The rearrangement links TRBV11-2 to TRBJ1-1; a possible D gene is TRBD1 (5 bases). Germline lookup yields CDR1 SGHAT and CDR2 FQNNGV. Trimming removed 4 bases at V and 10 bases at J, with 13 bases between. The CDR3 extends over 12 amino acids. Here the CDR3 reads CASSSTVGGAFF. For the CDR3, the DNA is TGTGCCAGCAGCTCCACAGTGGGGGGAGCTTTCTTT.

This chain links TRBV7-8 with TRBJ2-2; D is uncertain. CDR1 is SGHVS and CDR2 is FQNEAQ in the germline V gene. The CDR3 extends over 12 amino acids. The V end lost 4 bases, the J end lost 8 bases, and 8 bases lay between the germline ends. CDR3 residues: CASSSRWGELFF. CDR3 sequence (DNA): TGTGCCAGCAGCTCGCGTTGGGGGGAGCTGTTTTTT.

This clone was detected once. The chain joins TRBV19 to TRBJ1-2; D is perhaps TRBD1 (5 bases). There are 15 residues in the CDR3. Germline loops: CDR1 LNHDA, CDR2 SQIVND (reference sequence). V lost 3 bases, J lost 2 bases, and 13 bases lay in between. The CDR3 bases are TGTGCCAGTAGTATCCACGGGGGGTTGAACTATGGCTACACCTTC. This codes for CASSIHGGLNYGYTF.

CDR3 sequence reads: CASSTGLAGTTGELFF. CDR3 nucleotides: TGTGCCAGCAGCACGGGACTAGCGGGTACCACCGGGGAGCTGTTTTTT. The gene calls are TRBV13 and TRBJ2-2; 12 bases map to TRBD2. Germline CDR1 is PRHDT and CDR2 is FYEKMQ (reference sequence). V trimming: 5 bases; J trimming: 4 bases; junction bases outside the gene matches: 5. The CDR3 has 16 amino acids. The full variable domain, its missing parts supplied by reference TRBV13 and TRBJ2-2, is AAGVIQSPRHLIKEKRETATLKCYPIPRHDTVYWYQQGPGQDPQFLISFYEKMQSDKGSIPDRFSAQQFSDYHSELNMSSLELGDSALYFCASSTGLAGTTGELFFGEGSRLTVL.

The rearrangement uses TRBV9 and TRBJ1-5; TRBD1 aligns across 7 bases. The germline CDR1 and CDR2 sequences are SGDLS and YYNGEE. The CDR3 has 15 amino acids. The J segment lost 3 bases and the V segment lost 0 bases, leaving 3 bases of the junction unmatched. CDR3 DNA sequence: TGTGCCAGCAGCGTAGCCGGGACAGTCAATCAGCCCCAGCATTTT. It specifies CASSVAGTVNQPQHF.

The chain combines TRBV2 with TRBJ1-1; D is unresolved. V lost 6 bases and J lost 0, with 5 bases in between. CDR3 size: 12 residues. The germline V gene has CDR1 SNHLY and CDR2 FYNNEI. The CDR3 sequence is CASRAMNTEAFF. CDR3 DNA: TGTGCCAGCAGGGCCATGAACACTGAAGCTTTCTTT.

This chain connects TRBV9 to TRBJ2-3; tentatively, D is TRBD2 (7 bases). The length of the CDR3 is 15 residues. V was cut by 0 bases and J by 0 bases, with 8 bases left in between. In germline, CDR1 is SGDLS, CDR2 YYNGEE. The CDR3 coding sequence is TGTGCCAGCAGCGTAGAGGGGGGGAGCACAGATACGCAGTATTTT. Encoded protein: CASSVEGGSTDTQYF. The full variable domain, in which reference TRBV9 and TRBJ2-3 provide the parts outside the CDR3, is DSGVTQTPKHLITATGQRVTLRCSPRSGDLSVYWYQQSLDQGLQFLIQYYNGEERAKGNILERFSAQQFPDLHSELNLSSLELGDSALYFCASSVEGGSTDTQYFGPGTRLTVL.

V gene TRBV30 combines with J gene TRBJ1-3, with a weak D call TRBD1 (5 bases). The V end was cut by 3 bases, the J end by 4 bases, with 13 bases between. The CDR3 is 14 amino acids. CDR1 is GTSNPN, CDR2 SVGIG, per germline (reference sequence). CDR3 nucleotide sequence: TGTGCCTGGAGCCCGGGGACTTCGGGAAACACCATATATTTT. Its translation is CAWSPGTSGNTIYF.

The chain has TRBV7-3 and TRBJ2-5, with no clear D. Trimming shortened V by 2 bases and J by 4 bases, and 8 bases separated the two germline ends. Per the germline V gene, CDR1 is SGHTA and CDR2 is FQGTGA. This CDR3 has 13 residues. The CDR3 here is CASSLSNRETQYF. CDR3 coding DNA: TGTGCCAGCAGCTTATCTAATAGAGAGACCCAGTACTTC.

The chain recombines TRBV10-1 with TRBJ2-2; D might be TRBD1 (5 bases). Trimming cost V 2 bases and J 4 bases, with 8 bases left between them. Germline V gives CDR1 WNHNN, CDR2 SYGVQD (reference sequence). This CDR3 region has 14 residues. The DNA of the CDR3 is TGCGCCAGCAGTGAGGAACAGGTCACCGGGGAGCTGTTTTTT. Translated, it gives CASSEEQVTGELFF.

The chain links TRBV5-4 to TRBJ2-2; TRBD1 is a possible D gene (5 bases). Trimming took 0 bases from V and 1 from J, leaving 7 bases between them. This CDR3 is built from 15 residues. Germline V gene data show CDR1 as SGHNT and CDR2 as YYREEE (reference sequence). The CDR3 sequence: CASSLGGRNTGELFF. DNA of the CDR3: TGTGCCAGCAGCTTGGGGGGCCGGAACACCGGGGAGCTGTTTTTT.

This chain links TRBV4-2 with TRBJ1-4; 8 bases line up with TRBD1. CDR3 length: 16 residues. Germline V gene data show CDR1 as LGHNA and CDR2 as YNFKEQ. J was trimmed by 2 bases and V by 6 bases; bases with no gene match: 8. The CDR3 protein is CASSPQGAGTNEKLFF. DNA for the CDR3: TGTGCCAGCAGTCCCCAGGGGGCGGGTACTAATGAAAAACTGTTTTTT.

The chain recombines TRBV14 with TRBJ2-4, with 9 bases that match TRBD2. The CDR3 has 13 residues. Looked up from germline, CDR1 is SGHDN and CDR2 is FVKESK. Trimming at V came to 6 bases and at J to 9 bases, leaving 6 bases not matched to a gene. The CDR3 is CASSVSGSRIQYF. The CDR3 DNA follows: TGTGCCAGCAGTGTTAGCGGGAGTCGCATTCAGTACTTC.

The chain recombines TRBV18 with TRBJ2-7, with 8 bases fitting TRBD2. Germline V gene lookup returns CDR1 KGHSH and CDR2 LQKENI. V dropped 0 bases and J dropped 1; count of bases not matched to a gene: 14. The CDR3 sequence is 19 residues long. CDR3 sequence: CASSPPSRGGQGLSYEQYF. In DNA form, the CDR3 reads TGTGCCAGCTCACCACCGTCTCGGGGGGGGCAGGGTCTATCCTACGAGCAGTACTTC.

The rearrangement joins TRBV7-2 to TRBJ2-7; a weak D match, TRBD1 (5 bases). The V gene's germline CDR1 is SGHTA and CDR2 FQGNSA. This CDR3 region has 13 residues. V dropped 5 bases and J dropped 6 bases, with 14 bases sitting between them. CDR3 sequence: CASSRQTALEQYF. The CDR3 nucleotides read TGTGCCAGCAGCCGGCAGACAGCGCTCGAGCAGTACTTC.

This clone appeared a single time. This chain connects TRBV4-1 to TRBJ1-5; D uncertain. Germline assignment: CDR1 MGHRA and CDR2 YSYEKL. The V end was cut by 4 bases, the J end by 2 bases, with 15 bases between. This CDR3 has 16 residues. CDR3 nucleotides: TGCGCCAGCAGCCCAAGATTGTGGAGGGGCAATCAGCCCCAGCATTTT. Protein: CASSPRLWRGNQPQHF.

The genes are TRBV28 and TRBJ2-7; D is undetermined. Germline CDR1 reads MDHEN; CDR2 reads SYDVKM. The V end lost 5 bases, the J end lost 3 bases, and 5 bases lay between the germline ends. The CDR3 is 11 residues long. CDR3 coding DNA: TGTGCCAGCAGTGCGCGCTACGAGCAGTACTTC. Amino acid sequence: CASSARYEQYF.

The chain couples TRBV5-4 to TRBJ2-7; TRBD2 aligns across 11 bases. After removal of 3 bases from V and 5 bases from J, the junction contained 7 bases not matched to a gene. The germline V gene has CDR1 SGHNT and CDR2 YYREEE (reference sequence). The CDR3 consists of 15 residues. CDR3 nucleotide sequence: TGTGCCAGCAGCTGGATTAGCGGGGGGGACGACGAGCAGTACTTC. This sequence encodes CASSWISGGDDEQYF.

The chain combines TRBV11-2 with TRBJ2-1; D may be TRBD2 (5 bases). The germline gives CDR1 SGHAT, CDR2 FQNNGV. V lost 5 bases and J lost 5, with 19 bases in between. CDR3 length equals 16 residues. CDR3 protein: CASSRLALWQDNEQFF. The CDR3 nucleotides are TGTGCCAGCAGCCGCTTAGCGCTTTGGCAAGACAATGAGCAGTTCTTC.

This clone was observed a handful of times. The J gene is TRBJ2-1, the V gene TRBV7-9; D remains ambiguous. V lost 1 base and J lost 8, with 12 bases in between. The CDR3 length is 14 residues. Germline loops: CDR1 SEHNR, CDR2 FQNEAQ (reference sequence). The DNA for the CDR3 is TGTGCCAGCAGCTTAGGGGTAGCTTTCGATGAGCAGTTCTTC. Translating gives CASSLGVAFDEQFF.

This clone occurred once. The V call is TRBV3-1 (or the pseudogene TRBV3-2), the J call TRBJ2-1; 7 bases align to TRBD2. Trimming at V came to 3 bases and at J to 7 bases, leaving 9 bases not matched to a gene. The V gene's germline CDR1 is LGHDT and CDR2 YNNKEL (reference sequence). This CDR3 has 15 amino acids. The chain's CDR3 is CASSHIGLVINEQFF. DNA of the CDR3: TGTGCCAGCAGCCATATCGGACTAGTGATTAATGAGCAGTTCTTC.

This clone was seen once. The chain links TRBV6-6 to TRBJ1-1; D ambiguous. The germline gives CDR1 MNHNY, CDR2 SVGAGI (reference sequence). CDR3 length equals 14 residues. The V end lost 4 bases, the J end lost 4 bases, and 13 bases lay between the germline ends. The CDR3 is CASSSSQRSTEAFF. The CDR3 DNA reads TGTGCCAGCAGTTCCTCCCAGAGGAGCACTGAAGCTTTCTTT.

V is TRBV5-1 and J is TRBJ2-2; 8 positions match TRBD2. Germline V CDR1 and CDR2: SGHRS, YFSETQ. V lost 0 bases and J lost 5; bases outside the gene matches: 12. This CDR3 comprises 18 residues. The CDR3 sequence is CASSLGTLAGMGTGELFF. CDR3 coding DNA: TGCGCCAGCAGCTTGGGGACATTAGCGGGGATGGGGACCGGGGAGCTGTTTTTT.

V gene TRBV4-3 combines with J gene TRBJ2-3; 7 bases align to TRBD2. From germline, CDR1 is LGHNA and CDR2 YSLEER. The CDR3 spans 13 residues. J lost 1 base, V lost 5 bases, and 0 bases had no gene match. As DNA, the CDR3 is TGCGCCAGCAGCAGCGGGGGCACAGATACGCAGTATTTT. Its protein is CASSSGGTDTQYF.